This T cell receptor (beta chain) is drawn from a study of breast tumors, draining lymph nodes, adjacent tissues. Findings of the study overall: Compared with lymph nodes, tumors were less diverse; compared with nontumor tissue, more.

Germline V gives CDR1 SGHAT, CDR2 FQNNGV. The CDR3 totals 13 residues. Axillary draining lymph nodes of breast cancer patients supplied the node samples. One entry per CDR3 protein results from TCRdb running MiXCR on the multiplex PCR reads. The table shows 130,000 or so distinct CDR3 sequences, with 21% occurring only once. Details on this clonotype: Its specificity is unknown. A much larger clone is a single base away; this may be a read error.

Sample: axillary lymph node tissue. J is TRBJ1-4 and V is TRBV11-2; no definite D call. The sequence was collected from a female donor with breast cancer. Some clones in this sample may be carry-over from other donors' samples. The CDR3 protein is CDSSSGRGEKLFF. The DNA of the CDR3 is TGTGACAGCAGCTCGGGTAGAGGAGAAAAACTGTTTTTT.